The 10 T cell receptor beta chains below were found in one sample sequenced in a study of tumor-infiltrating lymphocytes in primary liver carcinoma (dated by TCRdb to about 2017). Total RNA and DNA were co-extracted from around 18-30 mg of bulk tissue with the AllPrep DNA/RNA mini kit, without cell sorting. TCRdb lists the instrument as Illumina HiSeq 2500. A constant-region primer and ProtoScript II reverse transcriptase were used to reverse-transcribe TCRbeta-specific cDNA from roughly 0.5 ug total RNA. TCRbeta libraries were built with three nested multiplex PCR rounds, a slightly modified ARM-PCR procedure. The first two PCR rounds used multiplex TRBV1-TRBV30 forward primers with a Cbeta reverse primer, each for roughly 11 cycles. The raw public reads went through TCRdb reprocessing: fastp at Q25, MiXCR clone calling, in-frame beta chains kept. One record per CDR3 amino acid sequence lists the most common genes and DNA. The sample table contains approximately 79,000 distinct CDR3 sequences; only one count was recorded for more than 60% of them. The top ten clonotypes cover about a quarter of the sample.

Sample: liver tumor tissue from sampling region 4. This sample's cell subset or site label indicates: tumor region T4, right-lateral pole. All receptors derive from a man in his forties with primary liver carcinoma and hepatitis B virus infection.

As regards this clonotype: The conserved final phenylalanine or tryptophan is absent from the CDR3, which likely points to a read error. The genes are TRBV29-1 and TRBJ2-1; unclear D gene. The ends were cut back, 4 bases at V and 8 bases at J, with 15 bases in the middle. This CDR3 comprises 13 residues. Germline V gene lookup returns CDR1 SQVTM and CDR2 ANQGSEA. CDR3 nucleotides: TGCAGCGTTGCGGCAGATCGGATCGATGAGCAGTTCTCC. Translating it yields CSVAADRIDEQFS.

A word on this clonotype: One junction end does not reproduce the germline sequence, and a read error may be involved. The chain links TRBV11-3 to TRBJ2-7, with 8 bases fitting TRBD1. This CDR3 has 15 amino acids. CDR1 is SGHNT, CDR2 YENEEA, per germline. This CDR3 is CTSNLEAGGCYEQYF. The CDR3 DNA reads TGTACCAGCAACTTAGAGGCAGGGGGCTGCTACGAGCAGTACTTC.

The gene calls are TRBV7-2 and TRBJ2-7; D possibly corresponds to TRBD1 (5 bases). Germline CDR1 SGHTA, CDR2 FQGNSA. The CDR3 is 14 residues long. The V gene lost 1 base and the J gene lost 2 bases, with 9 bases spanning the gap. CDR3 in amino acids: CASSLGQGTYEQYF. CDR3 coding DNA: TGTGCCAGCAGCTTAGGTCAGGGTACCTACGAGCAGTACTTC. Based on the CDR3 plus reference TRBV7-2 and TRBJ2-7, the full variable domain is GAGVSQSPSNKVTEKGKDVELRCDPISGHTALYWYRQSLGQGLEFLIYFQGNSAPDKSGLPSDRFSAERTGGSVSTLTIQRTQQEDSAVYLCASSLGQGTYEQYFGPGTRLTVT.

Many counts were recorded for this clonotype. CDR3: CASSRDTEAFF. The CDR3 coding sequence is TGTGCCAGCAGCAGGGACACTGAAGCTTTCTTT. The genes are TRBV6-2 or TRBV6-3 and TRBJ1-1; D perhaps matches TRBD1 (5 bases). CDR1 MNHEY and CDR2 SVGEGT come from the germline V gene. The length of the CDR3 is 11 residues. Trimming shortened V by 6 bases and J by 3 bases, and 5 bases separated the two germline ends.

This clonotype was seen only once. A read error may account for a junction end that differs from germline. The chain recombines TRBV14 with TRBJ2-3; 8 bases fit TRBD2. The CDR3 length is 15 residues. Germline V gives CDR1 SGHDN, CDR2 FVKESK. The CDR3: CASSQGSSGIDTQYF. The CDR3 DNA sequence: TGTGCCAGCAGCCAAGGGAGTAGCGGGATAGATACCCAGTATTTT.

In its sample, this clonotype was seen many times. The DNA for the CDR3 is TGTGCCAGCAGTTCCGGACTAGCGGGAGGGCCGGATACGCAGTATTTT. This gives the protein CASSSGLAGGPDTQYF. The chain carries TRBV6-5 and TRBJ2-3; TRBD2 aligns across 15 bases. The CDR3 sequence is 16 residues long. Germline CDR1 MNHEY, CDR2 SVGAGI. Germline trimming cut 4 bases from V and 6 bases from J; bases unmatched to any gene: 5.

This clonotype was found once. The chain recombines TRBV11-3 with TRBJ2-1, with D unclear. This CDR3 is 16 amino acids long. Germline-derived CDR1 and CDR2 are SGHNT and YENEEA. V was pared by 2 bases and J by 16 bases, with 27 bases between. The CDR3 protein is CASSLTSAGSYNEQFF. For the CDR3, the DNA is TGTGCCAGCAGCTTAACATCCGCCGGCTCCTACAATGAACAATTCTTC.

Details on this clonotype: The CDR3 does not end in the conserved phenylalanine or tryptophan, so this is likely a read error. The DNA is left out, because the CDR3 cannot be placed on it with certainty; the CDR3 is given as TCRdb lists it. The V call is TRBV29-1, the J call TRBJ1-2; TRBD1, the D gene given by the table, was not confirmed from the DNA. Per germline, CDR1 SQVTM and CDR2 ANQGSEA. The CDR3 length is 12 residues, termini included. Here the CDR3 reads CSVEGDRDGYIS.

CDR3 in amino acids: CASSGASGLAGETQYF. The CDR3 DNA reads TGTGCCAGCAGCGGAGCGTCCGGGCTAGCGGGAGAGACCCAGTACTTC. The chain recombines TRBV6-1 with TRBJ2-5, with 8 bases fitting TRBD2. V was clipped by 6 bases and J by 4 bases; unmatched bases: 13. The CDR3 sequence is 16 residues long. CDR1 MNHNS and CDR2 SASEGT come from the germline V gene.

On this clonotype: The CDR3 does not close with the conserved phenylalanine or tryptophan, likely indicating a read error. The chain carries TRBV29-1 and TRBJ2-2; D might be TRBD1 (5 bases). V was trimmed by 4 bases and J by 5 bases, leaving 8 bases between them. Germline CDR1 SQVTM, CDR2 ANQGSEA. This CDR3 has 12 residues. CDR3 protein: CSVGAGTGELFV. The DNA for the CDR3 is TGCAGCGTTGGGGCAGGGACCGGGGAGCTGTTTGTT.